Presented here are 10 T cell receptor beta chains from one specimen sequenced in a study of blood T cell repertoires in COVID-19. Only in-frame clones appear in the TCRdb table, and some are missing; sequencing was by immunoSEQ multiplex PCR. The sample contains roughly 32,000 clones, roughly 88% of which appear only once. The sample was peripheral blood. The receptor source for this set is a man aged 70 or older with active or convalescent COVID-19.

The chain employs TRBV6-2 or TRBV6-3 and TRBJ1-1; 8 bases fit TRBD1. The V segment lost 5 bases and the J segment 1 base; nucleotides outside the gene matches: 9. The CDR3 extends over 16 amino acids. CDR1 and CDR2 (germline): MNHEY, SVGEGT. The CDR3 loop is CASSRQGNQWNTEAFF. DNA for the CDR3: TGTGCCAGCAGTCGACAGGGGAACCAATGGAACACTGAAGCTTTCTTT.

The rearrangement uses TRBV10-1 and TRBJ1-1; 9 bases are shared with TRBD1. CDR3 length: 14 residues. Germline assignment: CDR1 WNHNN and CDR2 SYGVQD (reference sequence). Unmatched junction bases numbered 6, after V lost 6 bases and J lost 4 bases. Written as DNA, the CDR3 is TGCGCCAGCAGCGCGGGACAGGGAAGCACTGAAGCTTTCTTT. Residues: CASSAGQGSTEAFF.

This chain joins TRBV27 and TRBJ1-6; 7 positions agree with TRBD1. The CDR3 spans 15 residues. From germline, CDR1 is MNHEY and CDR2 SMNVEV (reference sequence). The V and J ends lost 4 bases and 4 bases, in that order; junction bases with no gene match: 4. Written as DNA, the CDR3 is TGTGCCAGCAGTTGGGACAGTCCTTATAATTCACCCCTCCACTTT. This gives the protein CASSWDSPYNSPLHF.

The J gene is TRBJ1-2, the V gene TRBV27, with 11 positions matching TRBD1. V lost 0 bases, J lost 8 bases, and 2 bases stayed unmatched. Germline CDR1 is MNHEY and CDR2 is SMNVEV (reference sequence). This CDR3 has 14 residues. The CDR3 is CASSLSDRGQGYTF. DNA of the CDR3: TGTGCCAGCAGTTTATCGGACAGGGGGCAGGGCTACACCTTC.

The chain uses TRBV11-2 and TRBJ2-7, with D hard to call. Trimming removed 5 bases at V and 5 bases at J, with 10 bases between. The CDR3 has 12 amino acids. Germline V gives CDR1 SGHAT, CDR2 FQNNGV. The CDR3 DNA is TGTGCCAGCAGCCCCAGTTATAACGAGCAGTACTTC. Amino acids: CASSPSYNEQYF.

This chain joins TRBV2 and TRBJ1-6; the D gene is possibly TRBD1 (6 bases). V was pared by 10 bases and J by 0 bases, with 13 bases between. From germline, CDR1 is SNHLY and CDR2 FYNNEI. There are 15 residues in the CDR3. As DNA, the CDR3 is TGTGCCACCAACCAAGGGGGCTCCTATAATTCACCCCTCCACTTT. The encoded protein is CATNQGGSYNSPLHF.

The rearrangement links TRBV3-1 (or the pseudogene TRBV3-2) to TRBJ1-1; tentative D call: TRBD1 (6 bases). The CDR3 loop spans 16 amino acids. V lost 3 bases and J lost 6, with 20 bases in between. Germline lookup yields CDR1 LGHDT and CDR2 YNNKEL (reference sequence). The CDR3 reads CASSHYCRGNAPEAFF. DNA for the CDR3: TGTGCCAGCAGCCATTACTGTAGGGGGAATGCGCCTGAAGCTTTCTTT.

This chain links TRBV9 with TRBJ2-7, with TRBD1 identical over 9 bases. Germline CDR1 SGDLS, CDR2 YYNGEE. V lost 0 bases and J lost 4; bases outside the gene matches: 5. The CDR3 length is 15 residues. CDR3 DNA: TGTGCCAGCAGCGTAGGGGGACAGGGAATGTACGAGCAGTACTTC. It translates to CASSVGGQGMYEQYF. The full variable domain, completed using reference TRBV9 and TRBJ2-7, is DSGVTQTPKHLITATGQRVTLRCSPRSGDLSVYWYQQSLDQGLQFLIQYYNGEERAKGNILERFSAQQFPDLHSELNLSSLELGDSALYFCASSVGGQGMYEQYFGPGTRLTVT.

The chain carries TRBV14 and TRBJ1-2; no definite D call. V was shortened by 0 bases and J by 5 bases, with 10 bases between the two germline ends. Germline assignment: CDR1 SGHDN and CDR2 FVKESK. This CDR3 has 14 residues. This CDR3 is CASSQDSSSYGYTF. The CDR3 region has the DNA TGTGCCAGCAGCCAAGATTCCTCTAGTTATGGCTACACCTTC.

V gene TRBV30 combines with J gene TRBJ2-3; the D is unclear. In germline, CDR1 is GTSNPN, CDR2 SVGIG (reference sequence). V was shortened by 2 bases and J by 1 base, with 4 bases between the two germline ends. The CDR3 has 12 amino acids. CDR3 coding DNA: TGTGCCTGGAGTCCCGGCACAGATACGCAGTATTTT. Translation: CAWSPGTDTQYF.